Below, 5 T cell receptor beta chains from the same sample are listed, as sequenced in a study of blood T cell repertoires in COVID-19. Method: immunoSEQ multiplex PCR; TCRdb's copy keeps in-frame clones and lacks some. Of hundreds of thousands of clones listed, approximately 86% were seen once; the top ten hold roughly 0.8%. Sequencing used peripheral blood. These receptors were collected from a woman aged 25 to 45 with acute or convalescent COVID-19.

This rearrangement joins TRBV24-1 to TRBJ2-1; weak D call: TRBD2 (5 bases). Deletions cut 3 bases from V and 4 bases from J, with 6 bases between. CDR1 is KGHDR, CDR2 SFDVKD, per germline. The CDR3 is made up of 13 amino acids. Written as DNA, the CDR3 is TGTGCCACCAGTGATACGGGGTACAATGAGCAGTTCTTC. Translation: CATSDTGYNEQFF.

This sequence joins TRBV19 and TRBJ2-7; the D is unclear. Germline CDR1 and CDR2: LNHDA and SQIVND (reference sequence). The V and J ends lost 3 bases and 2 bases respectively, with 11 bases between them. The CDR3 covers 14 residues. The CDR3 DNA is TGTGCCAGTAGTATTCAGTGGCAGACCTACGAGCAGTACTTC. Protein: CASSIQWQTYEQYF.

A single count supports this clone. V gene TRBV25-1 combines with J gene TRBJ2-2; 9 bases align to TRBD1. V gave up 2 bases and J gave up 6 bases; unmatched junction bases: 4. The CDR3 is made up of 15 amino acids. Germline assignment: CDR1 MGHDK and CDR2 SYGVNS. The DNA for the CDR3 is TGTGCCAGCAGTGAAGTCACAGGGGGCCCCGGGGAGCTGTTTTTT. Protein product: CASSEVTGGPGELFF.

This clone was picked up one time. Other DNA variants within this sample encode the same CDR3. The CDR3 protein is CASQGNEKLFF. The CDR3 nucleotides are TGTGCCTCGCAGGGTAATGAAAAACTGTTTTTT. This rearrangement joins TRBV6-5 to TRBJ1-4; tentatively, D is TRBD1 (5 bases). V lost 11 bases, J lost 4 bases, and 8 bases lay in between. CDR3 length: 11 residues. CDR1 and CDR2 from the germline V gene are MNHEY and SVGAGI.

This clone was observed a few times. The V gene is TRBV7-5, the J gene TRBJ1-4; TRBD1, as called in the table, went unchecked against the DNA. TRBV7-5 is recorded as a pseudogene. This CDR3 has 16 residues. The CDR3 spells CARSYPHGTGEEKLFF. DNA for the CDR3: TGTGCCAGAAGTTACCCCCACGGGACAGGGGAAGAAAAACTGTTTTTT.